Following are 25 T cell receptor beta chains from one sample sequenced in a study of human T cells and chemical hapten exposure. TCRdb re-called the RACE reads through MiXCR, storing one row per CDR3 protein. The sample lists about 340,000 distinct CDR3 sequences, about 7% occurring once. Stated time point: patch test 1, 2 weeks after DPC sensitization. Indicated treatment: therapeutic diphenylcyclopropenone sensitization with weekly scalp DPC. The input for sequencing was whole blood, taken in connection with sensitization to the hapten diphenylcyclopropenone (DPC). Every receptor here comes from a woman under 30 with alopecia areata. Some clones in this sample may be carry-over from other donors' samples.

This clonotype showed up many times. The chain employs TRBV7-2 and TRBJ2-2; the D gene is possibly TRBD1 (6 bases). The CDR3 extends over 13 amino acids. Germline V gene sequence: CDR1 SGHTA, CDR2 FQGNSA. Trimming left V 10 bases short and J 1 base short, with 10 bases between. The CDR3 protein is CATMGQNTGELFF. CDR3 sequence (DNA): TGTGCCACCATGGGACAGAACACCGGGGAGCTGTTTTTT.

The table lists this clonotype with many counts. This chain connects TRBV4-3 to TRBJ1-2; D ambiguous. The V gene's germline CDR1 is LGHNA and CDR2 YSLEER. Trimming pared 0 bases from V and 7 bases from J, leaving 15 bases between. CDR3 length: 15 amino acids. In nucleotides, the CDR3 is TGCGCCAGCAGCCAAGAGATAGAGCCCTTTTCTGGCTACACCTTC. Encoded protein: CASSQEIEPFSGYTF.

V and J are TRBV24-1 and TRBJ2-2; no firm D call. V dropped 0 bases and J dropped 5 bases, with 6 bases sitting between them. Germline assignment: CDR1 KGHDR and CDR2 SFDVKD. The CDR3 is made up of 14 amino acids. The CDR3 region has the DNA TGTGCCACCAGTGATTTGGGGGAAACCGGGGAGCTGTTTTTT. Protein product: CATSDLGETGELFF.

This clonotype has just a few counts. J is TRBJ1-5 and V is TRBV12-3 or TRBV12-4; no reliable D call. V was cut by 7 bases and J by 6 bases, with 10 bases left in between. There are 12 residues in the CDR3. CDR3 sequence (DNA): TGTGCCAGCAAGGGATTATTTCAGCCCCAGCATTTT. Translation: CASKGLFQPQHF.

This clonotype was counted ten times or more. The genes are TRBV10-3 and TRBJ2-1; 11 nucleotides align to TRBD2. The junction had 3 bases not matched to a gene; V was cut back by 6 bases and J by 5 bases. CDR1 is ENHRY and CDR2 is SYGVKD in the germline V gene. There are 14 residues in the CDR3. CDR3 loop: CAISGTSGDNEQFF. The CDR3 DNA sequence: TGTGCCATCAGCGGGACTAGCGGAGACAATGAGCAGTTCTTC.

This clonotype was detected many times. V gene TRBV11-2 combines with J gene TRBJ2-3, with D perhaps matching TRBD1 or TRBD2 (6 bases each). Deletions cut 0 bases from V and 2 bases from J, with 9 bases between. The CDR3 is 15 residues long. Germline V CDR1 and CDR2: SGHAT, FQNNGV. In DNA, the CDR3 is TGTGCCAGCAGCTTAGATCGGGGGCCCACAGATACGCAGTATTTT. It encodes CASSLDRGPTDTQYF.

A few counts support this clonotype. The V gene is TRBV20-1, the J gene TRBJ2-3; TRBD2 aligns across 12 bases. Germline CDR1 reads DFQATT; CDR2 reads SNEGSKA (reference sequence). CDR3 length equals 13 residues. V trimming: 8 bases; J trimming: 4 bases; junction bases outside the gene matches: 4. CDR3 nucleotides: TGCAGTCCACTAGCGGGGGGAGCAGATACGCAGTATTTT. Translating it yields CSPLAGGADTQYF.

This clonotype was counted at least ten times. The CDR3 protein is CASSPRTGRLGETQYF. The CDR3 DNA reads as TGTGCCAGCAGCCCTCGGACAGGGAGGTTAGGCGAGACCCAGTACTTC. This chain uses TRBV7-3 with TRBJ2-5, with TRBD1 identical over 8 bases. This CDR3 comprises 16 residues. Germline CDR1 reads SGHTA; CDR2 reads FQGTGA. V shed 5 bases and J 5 bases; nucleotides not matched to a gene: 13.

This clonotype was detected a few times. The gene calls are TRBV11-2 and TRBJ2-5; D may be TRBD2 (6 bases). This CDR3 is 15 amino acids long. The germline gives CDR1 SGHAT, CDR2 FQNNGV. V was trimmed by 7 bases and J by 4 bases, leaving 19 bases between them. This CDR3 reads CASTLPWGGSETQYF. The CDR3 DNA is TGTGCCAGCACCCTTCCCTGGGGAGGATCAGAGACCCAGTACTTC. Using reference TRBV11-2 and TRBJ2-5 for the parts outside the CDR3, the full variable domain is EAGVAQSPRYKIIEKRQSVAFWCNPISGHATLYWYQQILGQGPKLLIQFQNNGVVDDSQLPKDRFSAERLKGVDSTLKIQPAKLEDSAVYLCASTLPWGGSETQYFGPGTRLLVL.

V and J are TRBV18 and TRBJ2-3; the D gene is possibly TRBD2 (5 bases). This CDR3 spans 15 amino acids. The V and J ends lost 1 base and 9 bases respectively, with 17 bases between them. Germline V gene sequence: CDR1 KGHSH, CDR2 LQKENI. CDR3 protein: CASSPRQGLPDTQYF. CDR3 DNA sequence: TGTGCCAGCTCACCACGCCAAGGACTCCCCGACACGCAGTATTTT. Looking up the rest from reference TRBV18 and TRBJ2-3 gives the full variable domain: NAGVMQNPRHLVRRRGQEARLRCSPMKGHSHVYWYRQLPEEGLKFMVYLQKENIIDESGMPKERFSAEFPKEGPSILRIQQVVRGDSAAYFCASSPRQGLPDTQYFGPGTRLTVL.

This clonotype was seen more than once but under ten times. The genes are TRBV2 and TRBJ1-1; D may be TRBD1 (6 bases). This CDR3 is built from 14 residues. Germline CDR1 and CDR2: SNHLY and FYNNEI. V gave up 6 bases and J gave up 0 bases, with 11 bases separating them. CDR3 residues: CASSRTEMNTEAFF. The CDR3 DNA sequence: TGTGCCAGCAGCCGGACAGAGATGAACACTGAAGCTTTCTTT.

In its sample, this clonotype was seen many times. The V call is TRBV7-2, the J call TRBJ2-4, with D maybe TRBD2 (5 bases). The CDR3 is 12 amino acids. V was trimmed by 5 bases and J by 12 bases, leaving 14 bases between them. From germline, CDR1 is SGHTA and CDR2 FQGNSA. CDR3 DNA: TGTGCCAGCAGCCACGCCGAGGGCCGTCAGTACTTC. This sequence encodes CASSHAEGRQYF. Full variable domain (missing parts from reference TRBV7-2 and TRBJ2-4): GAGVSQSPSNKVTEKGKDVELRCDPISGHTALYWYRQSLGQGLEFLIYFQGNSAPDKSGLPSDRFSAERTGGSVSTLTIQRTQQEDSAVYLCASSHAEGRQYFGAGTRLSVL.

This clonotype was recorded at least ten times. The CDR3 DNA is TGTGCCAGCTTCTGGCTGAACACTGAAGCTTTCTTT. Residues: CASFWLNTEAFF. This chain links TRBV5-8 with TRBJ1-1; D is unresolved. The CDR3 extends over 12 amino acids. V was pared by 7 bases and J by 0 bases, with 7 bases between. The germline gives CDR1 SGHTS, CDR2 YDEGEE.

This clonotype has ten or more counts. CDR3 region: CASSPRPANEQFF. CDR3 bases: TGTGCCAGCAGTCCCCGGCCTGCCAATGAGCAGTTCTTC. The gene calls are TRBV27 and TRBJ2-1; no firm D call. The CDR3 consists of 13 residues. The V gene lost 5 bases and the J gene lost 6 bases, with 11 bases spanning the gap. Looked up from germline, CDR1 is MNHEY and CDR2 is SMNVEV (reference sequence).

V gene TRBV25-1 combines with J gene TRBJ2-3; D ambiguous. Germline V CDR1 and CDR2: MGHDK, SYGVNS. Deletions cut 2 bases from V and 0 bases from J, with 12 bases between. There are 16 residues in the CDR3. CDR3 DNA: TGTGCCAGCAGTGAACTGCTACCATTTAGCACAGATACGCAGTATTTT. This codes for CASSELLPFSTDTQYF.

The chain couples TRBV15 to TRBJ1-5; D not certain. Germline CDR1 reads LNHNV; CDR2 reads YYDKDF (reference sequence). The V and J ends lost 0 bases and 9 bases respectively, with 6 bases between them. The CDR3 contains 12 residues. In nucleotides, the CDR3 is TGTGCCACCAGCAGAGATGTGGGGCCCCAGCATTTT. Its translation: CATSRDVGPQHF.

This clonotype was picked up many times. Written as DNA, the CDR3 is TGTGCCAGCAGTTCGCTGACTTCTAATGAAAAACTGTTTTTT. It yields the protein CASSSLTSNEKLFF. The chain couples TRBV12-3 or TRBV12-4 to TRBJ1-4; D is ambiguous. The CDR3 totals 14 residues. V shed 4 bases and J shed 3 bases, with 9 bases lying between them.

This clonotype was counted at least ten times. The V and J genes are TRBV25-1 and TRBJ2-3; no reliable D call. The germline V and J ends were trimmed by 7 bases and 6 bases, with 8 bases remaining between them. The CDR3 is 11 residues long. Germline-derived CDR1 and CDR2 are MGHDK and SYGVNS. For the CDR3, the DNA is TGTGCCAGCACGTTGCAGGATACGCAGTATTTT. Protein product: CASTLQDTQYF.

The table lists this clonotype with a few counts. The chain joins TRBV28 to TRBJ1-1; TRBD1 aligns across 12 bases. In germline, CDR1 is MDHEN, CDR2 SYDVKM. There are 15 residues in the CDR3. V trimming: 6 bases; J trimming: 4 bases; junction bases outside the gene matches: 6. This chain's CDR3 is CASRSGQGARTEAFF. DNA of the CDR3: TGTGCCAGCAGGTCGGGACAGGGGGCTCGCACTGAAGCTTTCTTT.

This clonotype was observed at least ten times. The genes are TRBV27 and TRBJ2-3, with no clear D. The length of the CDR3 is 12 residues. The V gene lost 6 bases and the J gene lost 2 bases, with 6 bases spanning the gap. Germline CDR1 is MNHEY and CDR2 is SMNVEV (reference sequence). CDR3 DNA sequence: TGTGCCAGCAGGGGGTACACAGATACGCAGTATTTT. It specifies CASRGYTDTQYF.

The V call is TRBV23-1, the J call TRBJ2-3, with 13 nucleotides matching TRBD2. TRBV23-1 is an ORF, with its function uncertain. This CDR3 is built from 15 residues. J lost 12 bases, V lost 2 bases, and 8 bases had no gene match. In DNA, the CDR3 is TGCGCCAGCAGTCAACACCCCGGACTAGCGGGGGCCCAGTATTTT. It codes for CASSQHPGLAGAQYF.

By sample fraction, this clonotype is medium-sized. V usage is TRBV3-1 and J usage is TRBJ2-2, with D unresolved. The V end lost 0 bases, the J end lost 8 bases, and 16 bases lay between the germline ends. The CDR3 is made up of 16 amino acids. Germline CDR1 reads LGHDT; CDR2 reads YNNKEL (reference sequence). The CDR3 is CASSQEGGPGRGELFF. The CDR3 bases are TGTGCCAGCAGCCAAGAAGGCGGTCCTGGGCGAGGGGAGCTGTTTTTT.

The chain recombines TRBV7-3 with TRBJ2-7; D may be TRBD1 (5 bases). V was pared by 2 bases and J by 5 bases, with 13 bases between. This CDR3 contains 14 residues. Germline assignment: CDR1 SGHTA and CDR2 FQGTGA. The CDR3 reads CASSLDQGLDEQYF. The CDR3 DNA reads TGTGCCAGCAGCTTAGATCAGGGTCTCGACGAGCAGTACTTC.

This clonotype was observed a handful of times. The rearrangement uses TRBV18 and TRBJ1-1; 8 positions agree with TRBD1. V lost 11 bases and J lost 3; bases outside the gene matches: 8. The germline V gene has CDR1 KGHSH and CDR2 LQKENI. CDR3 length: 13 amino acids. CDR3 in amino acids: CAASTGEDTEAFF. In DNA, the CDR3 is TGTGCCGCATCGACAGGGGAGGACACTGAAGCTTTCTTT.

This clonotype turned up a few times. This rearrangement joins TRBV25-1 to TRBJ1-3, with 9 bases matching TRBD1. The trim removed 5 bases at V and 8 bases at J, leaving 13 bases unmatched. Germline V gene lookup returns CDR1 MGHDK and CDR2 SYGVNS. The CDR3 consists of 16 residues. This CDR3 is CASSRVRGDRVHTIYF. CDR3 sequence (DNA): TGTGCCAGCAGTCGGGTCCGCGGGGACAGGGTTCACACCATATATTTT.